This entry features one TCR beta chain sequence. Its cognate antigen is unknown. The record originates from a study of identical twins. Findings and limits, study-wide: For monozygotic twins, models underestimated out-of-frame TCR alpha sharing. Weaker excess twin sharing was seen among beta out-of-frame sequences.

Trimming removed 5 bases from V and 5 bases from J; junction bases left unmatched: 6. The CDR3 spans 17 residues. CDR1 SGHTA and CDR2 FQGNSA come from the germline V gene. TCRdb reprocessed the 5' RACE reads with MiXCR, giving one entry per CDR3 protein. Of a few hundred thousand distinct CDR3 sequences listed, around 9.6% are singletons. These same records also appear under a second study, on yellow fever vaccine responses in identical twins.

Material: PBMCs. This receptor was identified in a woman younger than 30 in good health. This rearrangement joins TRBV7-2 to TRBJ2-2; 15 bases fit TRBD2. Here the CDR3 DNA reads TGTGCCAGCAGCAGGACTAGCGGGGGGGTGGTTACCGGGGAGCTGTTTTTT. Translating gives CASSRTSGGVVTGELFF.